These T cell receptor beta chains were read from a single sample in a study of tumor and adjacent non-tumor tissue in lung cancer. TCRdb ran MiXCR on the multiplex PCR reads and lists one entry per CDR3 protein. Of about 120,000 distinct CDR3 sequences in the sample, approximately 87% were seen once. The sample comprised lung tumor tissue. All receptors derive from a man aged 70 or older with non-small cell lung cancer. CDR3s include the opening cysteine and the closing phenylalanine or tryptophan. Fields, in order: CDR3 DNA, CDR3 protein, D gene, V gene, J gene, clone size. The D gene is left open where the match is weak. The size field is filled for only some rows; it gives once, few, many or a size class.

TGTGCCAGCTCACAAAACAGGGCAAAGGTCTACGAGCAGTACTTC	CASSQNRAKVYEQYF	NA	TRBV18	TRBJ2-7	NA
TGTGCCAGCAGCTCTAGAAGGGGCACTAATGAAAAACTGTTTTTT	CASSSRRGTNEKLFF	NA	TRBV11-2	TRBJ1-4	medium-sized
TGTGCCAGCAGCTTGGAAGTTAACTATGGCTGCACTTTC	CASSLEVNYGCTF	NA	TRBV5-4	TRBJ1-2	NA
TGTGCCAGCAGATCAACCGCGGGGTACGAGCAGTACTTC	CASRSTAGYEQYF	NA	TRBV13	TRBJ2-7	NA
TGTGACAGCAGTGAAGCCAGGGGGTTCGGCTACACCTTC	CDSSEARGFGYTF	TRBD1	TRBV6-1	TRBJ1-2	NA
TGTGCCAGCAGCACGGGGATTAACACTGAAGCTTTCTTT	CASSTGINTEAFF	NA	TRBV7-8	TRBJ1-1	many
TGCGGCGTTGAAGAGTACGTTCAGGGCCATACTAACTATGGCTACGCTTTC	CGVEEYVQGHTNYGYAF	NA	TRBV29-1	TRBJ1-2	NA
TGTGCCGGCAGAGCTGGGACAGGGAATGGCTATACCTTC	CAGRAGTGNGYTF	TRBD1	TRBV6-5	TRBJ1-2	NA
TGTGCCAGCAGCCTGCATGTGCGGGACTGGGCCTCATACAATGCGCAGTTCTTC	CASSLHVRDWASYNAQFF	NA	TRBV11-2	TRBJ2-1	NA
TGTGCCAGCAACCCCATGTTGGGCTACGAGGAGTACTTC	CASNPMLGYEEYF	NA	TRBV6-5	TRBJ2-7	NA
TGTGCTAGCAACCCCCTAGTGGGGGGGACAGGGGAGCTGTTTTTT	CASNPLVGGTGELFF	NA	TRBV11-2	TRBJ2-2	NA
TGTGTCAGCATGGAGGAGCGCGGGGGGGCAGTAGAGACCCGGTACTTC	CVSMEERGGAVETRYF	TRBD2	TRBV28	TRBJ2-5	NA
TGTGCCAGCAGCTTAGCAGCAGGGCTTACAAACCAAGAGACCCAGTACTTC	CASSLAAGLTNQETQYF	NA	TRBV11-3	TRBJ2-5	NA
TGTGCCGTCGGAAGGAAACTAGCAGGTTCTTATGGGCAGTACTTC	CAVGRKLAGSYGQYF	NA	TRBV6-5	TRBJ2-7	once
TGCAGAGTTGAAGGAAGCGGTTGCTCCTACAATGAGCAGTTCTTC	CRVEGSGCSYNEQFF	NA	TRBV29-1	TRBJ2-1	NA
TGTGCCAGCAGCTTGATGAACACTGAGTCTTTCTTT	CASSLMNTESFF	NA	TRBV11-2	TRBJ1-1	NA
TGTGCCAGCGGTCCCGCACGGGAGGCGAACACTGAAGCGTTCTTT	CASGPAREANTEAFF	NA	TRBV28	TRBJ1-1	NA
TGCGCCAGAAGCCAAGTGTGCGAGGGGGTTGAGCAGTTCTTC	CARSQVCEGVEQFF	NA	TRBV4-1	TRBJ2-1	NA
TGTGCCAGCATACGGAGCAATCAACCCCAGCATTTT	CASIRSNQPQHF	NA	TRBV6-6	TRBJ1-5	NA
TGCGCTAGCAGCCACCTTCCGGAACTAGACAATGAGCAGTTCTTC	CASSHLPELDNEQFF	NA	TRBV4-3	TRBJ2-1	NA
TGTGCCAGCAGTTTCTCAATCCGTTCTGGCGGCTACACCTTC	CASSFSIRSGGYTF	NA	TRBV6-5	TRBJ1-2	NA
TGTACCAGCAGTTTGAGGCTTGGGGACGGGGTCTCGTACGAGCAGTACTTC	CTSSLRLGDGVSYEQYF	NA	TRBV6-6	TRBJ2-7	NA
TGTGCCAGCAGGGTAGCGGGGAACACAGGGGAGCTGTTTTTT	CASRVAGNTGELFF	TRBD2	TRBV12-3/TRBV12-4	TRBJ2-2	NA
TGTGCCAGCAGTTTCTCGGGGGGCGGGGGCACTGAAGCTTTCTTT	CASSFSGGGGTEAFF	NA	TRBV12-3/TRBV12-4	TRBJ1-1	many
TGTGCCAGCAAAAGCGGGGGGCTCTACGAGCAGTACTTC	CASKSGGLYEQYF	TRBD2	TRBV28	TRBJ2-7	NA
TGTGCCAGCAGCTTAACCATTGGCACTGAAGCTTTCTTT	CASSLTIGTEAFF	NA	TRBV7-8	TRBJ1-1	many
TGTGCCAGCCGCTTACCCGAGACAGGGAACACTGAAGGTTTCTTC	CASRLPETGNTEGFF	TRBD1	TRBV11-2	TRBJ1-1	NA
TGTGCCAGCAGTGACTTCCAGGGGGAGACAGAAGCTTTCTTT	CASSDFQGETEAFF	TRBD1	TRBV6-2/TRBV6-3	TRBJ1-1	NA
TGTGCCAGCAGTTTATTGGACAGGGTCTACGAGCAATACTTC	CASSLLDRVYEQYF	TRBD1	TRBV12-3/TRBV12-4	TRBJ2-7	NA
TGCAGTGCTAGAGCTAGCAGCTCTTGGAACACCATATATTTT	CSARASSSWNTIYF	NA	TRBV20-1	TRBJ1-3	NA
TGTGCCAGCAGACACACTGAGGGACAGGTAGCCTACGAGAAGTACTTC	CASRHTEGQVAYEKYF	TRBD1	TRBV6-5	TRBJ2-7	NA
TGTGCCAGCAGCATAGATAGTGATGTGAGACTAGCGGGAGTGGGGAATGAGCAGCTCTTC	CASSIDSDVRLAGVGNEQLF	TRBD2	TRBV11-3	TRBJ2-1	NA
TGTACCAGCAACTTAAAGACAGGGAGGATGAACACTGAAGCTTTCTTT	CTSNLKTGRMNTEAFF	TRBD1	TRBV11-3	TRBJ1-1	NA
TGTGGCAGCAGCTTGGGGCCGGCTCATGGCTACACCTTC	CGSSLGPAHGYTF	NA	TRBV11-2	TRBJ1-2	NA
TGCGCCAGCAGCTTGGATCAAGAGACCCTGTACTTC	CASSLDQETLYF	NA	TRBV5-1	TRBJ2-5	few
TGTGCCAGCAGTAGGTTCCAGGGGTATTCCTGCGAGCAATACTTC	CASSRFQGYSCEQYF	NA	TRBV12-3/TRBV12-4	TRBJ2-7	NA
TGTGCCAACAGCCAAGCCGGGGCCCAGTACTTC	CANSQAGAQYF	NA	TRBV14	TRBJ2-5	NA
TGTGCCAGCAGCAGCAGGGACAGGGGAATCTTGGAGACCAAGTACTTC	CASSSRDRGILETKYF	TRBD1	TRBV28	TRBJ2-5	NA
TGTGCCAGCAGCCAAAATTATCAGAAGCAGTACTTC	CASSQNYQKQYF	NA	TRBV4-2	TRBJ2-7	NA
TGTGCCAGCAGCTTTGGGGGCAGGATCGGGAACGAGCAGTTCTTC	CASSFGGRIGNEQFF	NA	TRBV5-4	TRBJ2-1	few
TGTGCCAGCAGCCAAGTATCGTTGGGGGTAGCTAATGAAAAGCTGCTTTTT	CASSQVSLGVANEKLLF	NA	TRBV4-2	TRBJ1-4	once
TGCAACGTTGAGGTCAACACAGTTACGCAGTATTTT	CNVEVNTVTQYF	NA	TRBV29-1	TRBJ2-3	NA
TGCGCCAGCAGCTTTCATCGGACAGAAACCGCTGAAGCTTTCTTT	CASSFHRTETAEAFF	NA	TRBV5-1	TRBJ1-1	NA
TGTGCCAGTACCGCTTACAAGGGGGAGCTGTTTTTT	CASTAYKGELFF	NA	TRBV12-3/TRBV12-4	TRBJ2-2	few
TGCGCCAGCAGCGAAGAACAACGGACTAACTATGACTACACTTTC	CASSEEQRTNYDYTF	NA	TRBV4-1	TRBJ1-2	NA
TGCAGCGTTGAATGGGGGAATGAGCAGTTCTTC	CSVEWGNEQFF	NA	TRBV29-1	TRBJ2-1	many
TGTGCCAGCAGTGATCAGCGGGAGACCCAGTACTTC	CASSDQRETQYF	NA	TRBV6-1	TRBJ2-5	medium-sized
TGCAGTGCTTTCCGGGCGAGGGAGGGGGTTTCCTACAATGAGCAGTTCTTC	CSAFRAREGVSYNEQFF	NA	TRBV20-1	TRBJ2-1	NA